This entry is about one T cell receptor (beta chain). This specimen belongs to a study of T cell responses to AZD1222 COVID-19 vaccine. Germline CDR1 is MGHRA and CDR2 is YSYEKL. V lost 4 bases to trimming and J lost 6 bases, with 21 bases between them. CDR3 size: 16 residues. Measured with immunoSEQ multiplex PCR; TCRdb has only the in-frame clones, and not every one. The table shows about 150,000 clones, with approximately 87% occurring only once. J is TRBJ1-2 and V is TRBV4-1; D remains unclear. The material sequenced was peripheral blood, taken on day 0 of MenACWY control vaccination. This TCR came from an adult in good health. CDR3 bases: TGCGCCAGCAGCCGAGCGTGGCCGGAGCGCAGTCATGGCTACACCTTC. It yields the protein CASSRAWPERSHGYTF.